These T cell receptor beta chains were read from a single sample in a study of early T cells in non-severe SARS-CoV-2 infection. TCRdb analysed the 5' RACE reads with MiXCR anew, one entry per CDR3 protein. The data show more than 65,000 distinct CDR3 sequences, 4.6% seen once. The source was whole blood, collected at baseline. Receptor source: an adult who was a healthcare worker with PCR-confirmed SARS-CoV-2 infection or an uninfected control (not recorded which). The donor label of this sample is uncertain. Both conserved end residues are part of each CDR3. The order of the fields is clone size, D gene, V gene, J gene, CDR3 protein, CDR3 DNA. The D gene is left open where the match is weak. Not all rows give a size; the values are once, few, many and, for expanded clones, a class.

>few|TRBD2|TRBV7-9|TRBJ2-7
CASSYATLAGGSYEQYF
TGTGCCAGCAGCTACGCCACCCTAGCGGGGGGATCCTACGAGCAGTACTTC
>many|.|TRBV7-2|TRBJ2-3
CASSSTGKSTDTQYF
TGTGCCAGCTCGTCCACGGGGAAAAGCACAGATACGCAGTATTTT
>few|.|TRBV7-8|TRBJ2-5
CASVSEETQYF
TGTGCCAGTGTGTCGGAAGAGACCCAGTACTTC
>few|.|TRBV11-2|TRBJ2-7
CASSQSDEQYF
TGTGCCAGCAGCCAGAGCGACGAGCAGTACTTC
>many|.|TRBV20-1|TRBJ1-1
CSAHLNPDLNTEAFF
TGCAGTGCCCATCTAAATCCGGATTTGAACACTGAAGCTTTCTTT
>few|TRBD1|TRBV5-6|TRBJ2-3
CASSSTGTDTQYF
TGTGCCAGCAGCTCGACAGGGACAGATACGCAGTATTTT
>many|TRBD1|TRBV7-2|TRBJ1-1
CASSYIQGSNTEAFF
TGTGCCAGCAGTTACATACAGGGGTCGAACACTGAAGCTTTCTTT
>.|.|TRBV29-1|TRBJ1-2
CSVPRPGELNYGYTF
TGCAGCGTTCCGAGACCAGGAGAGCTAAACTATGGCTACACCTTC
>few|TRBD1|TRBV15|TRBJ2-2
CATSTGTGHRELFF
TGTGCCACCAGCACCGGGACAGGGCACCGGGAGCTGTTTTTT
>many|.|TRBV12-3/TRBV12-4|TRBJ1-5
CASSLIDNQPQHF
TGTGCCAGCAGTTTAATCGATAATCAGCCCCAGCATTTT